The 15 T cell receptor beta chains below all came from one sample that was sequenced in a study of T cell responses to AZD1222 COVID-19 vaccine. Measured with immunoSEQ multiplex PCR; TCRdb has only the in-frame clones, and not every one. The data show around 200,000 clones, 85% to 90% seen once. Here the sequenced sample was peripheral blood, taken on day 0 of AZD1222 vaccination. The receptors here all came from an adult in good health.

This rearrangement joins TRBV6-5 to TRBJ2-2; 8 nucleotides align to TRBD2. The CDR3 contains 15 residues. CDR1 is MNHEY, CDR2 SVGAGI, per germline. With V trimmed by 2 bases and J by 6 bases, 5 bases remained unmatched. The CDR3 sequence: CASSYGLARAGELFF. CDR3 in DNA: TGTGCCAGCAGTTACGGACTAGCTCGCGCCGGGGAGCTGTTTTTT.

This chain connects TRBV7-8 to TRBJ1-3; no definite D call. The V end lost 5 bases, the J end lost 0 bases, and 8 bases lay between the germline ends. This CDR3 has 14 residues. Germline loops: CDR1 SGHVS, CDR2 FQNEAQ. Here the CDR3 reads CASSERSSGNTIYF. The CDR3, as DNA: TGTGCCAGCAGCGAGAGGAGCTCTGGAAACACCATATATTTT.

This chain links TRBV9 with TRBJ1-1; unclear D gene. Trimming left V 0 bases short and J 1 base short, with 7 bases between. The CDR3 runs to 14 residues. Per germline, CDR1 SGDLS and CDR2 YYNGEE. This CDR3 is CASSVVLGNTEAFF. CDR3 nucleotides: TGTGCCAGCAGCGTAGTTCTGGGGAACACTGAAGCTTTCTTT.

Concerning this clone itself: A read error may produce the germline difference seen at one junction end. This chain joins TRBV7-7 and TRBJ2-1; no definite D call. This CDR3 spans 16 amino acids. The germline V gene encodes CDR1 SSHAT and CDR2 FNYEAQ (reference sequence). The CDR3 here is CASSPTYRSSYNEQFF. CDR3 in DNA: TGTGCTAGCAGCCCGACCTACCGGAGCTCCTACAATGAGCAGTTCTTC.

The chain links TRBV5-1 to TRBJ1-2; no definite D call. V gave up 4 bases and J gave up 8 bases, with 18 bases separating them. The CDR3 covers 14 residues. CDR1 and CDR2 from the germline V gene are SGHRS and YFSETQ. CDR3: CASSGFDANNGYTF. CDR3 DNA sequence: TGCGCCAGCAGCGGGTTTGACGCAAATAACGGCTACACCTTC.

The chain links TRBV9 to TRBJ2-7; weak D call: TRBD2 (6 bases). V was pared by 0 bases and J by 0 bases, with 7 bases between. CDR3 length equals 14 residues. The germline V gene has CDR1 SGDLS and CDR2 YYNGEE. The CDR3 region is CASSVDGSSYEQYF. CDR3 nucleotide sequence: TGTGCCAGCAGCGTAGACGGGAGCTCCTACGAGCAGTACTTC.

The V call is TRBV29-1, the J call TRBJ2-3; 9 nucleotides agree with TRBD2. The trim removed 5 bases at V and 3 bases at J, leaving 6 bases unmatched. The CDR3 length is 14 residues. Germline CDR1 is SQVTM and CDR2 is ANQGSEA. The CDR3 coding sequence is TGCAGCGTTTACCTAGCGGGAAGGACAGATACGCAGTATTTT. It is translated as CSVYLAGRTDTQYF.

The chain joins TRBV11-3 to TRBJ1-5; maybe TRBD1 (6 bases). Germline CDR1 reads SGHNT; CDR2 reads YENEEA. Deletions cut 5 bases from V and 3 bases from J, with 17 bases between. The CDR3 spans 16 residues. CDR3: CASSPTAGVTNQPQHF. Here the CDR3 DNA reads TGTGCCAGCAGCCCCACAGCAGGGGTTACCAATCAGCCCCAGCATTTT.

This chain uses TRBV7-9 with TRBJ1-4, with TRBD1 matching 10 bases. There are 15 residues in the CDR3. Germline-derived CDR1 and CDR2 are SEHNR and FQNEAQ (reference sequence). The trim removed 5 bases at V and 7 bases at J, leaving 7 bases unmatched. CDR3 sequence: CASSRRQGAAEKLFF. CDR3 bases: TGTGCCAGCAGCAGACGACAGGGGGCGGCTGAAAAACTGTTTTTT.

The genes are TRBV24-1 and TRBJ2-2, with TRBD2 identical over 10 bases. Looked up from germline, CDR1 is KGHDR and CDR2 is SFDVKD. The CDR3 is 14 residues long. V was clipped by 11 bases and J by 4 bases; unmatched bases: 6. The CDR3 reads CAITSGVGTGELFF. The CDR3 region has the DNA TGTGCCATCACTAGCGGGGTCGGCACCGGGGAGCTGTTTTTT.

Here the CDR3 reads CASSSGTGANEKLFF. CDR3 DNA sequence: TGTGCCAGCAGTTCCGGGACGGGGGCTAATGAAAAACTGTTTTTT. The V gene is TRBV27, the J gene TRBJ1-4, with a weak D call TRBD1 (5 bases). Trimming pared 4 bases from V and 3 bases from J, leaving 12 bases between. The CDR3 is 15 residues long. Germline V lookup: CDR1 MNHEY, CDR2 SMNVEV (reference sequence). Combining the CDR3 with reference TRBV27 and TRBJ1-4 gives the whole variable domain EAQVTQNPRYLITVTGKKLTVTCSQNMNHEYMSWYRQDPGLGLRQIYYSMNVEVTDKGDVPEGYKVSRKEKRNFPLILESPSPNQTSLYFCASSSGTGANEKLFFGSGTQLSVL.

This CDR3 is CASSFYQGTYEQYF. The CDR3 DNA reads as TGTGCCAGCAGTTTCTACCAGGGAACCTACGAGCAGTACTTC. The chain combines TRBV28 with TRBJ2-7; weak D call: TRBD1 (5 bases). V lost 3 bases and J 2 bases, leaving 11 bases between the germline ends. CDR3 length equals 14 residues. Germline assignment: CDR1 MDHEN and CDR2 SYDVKM.

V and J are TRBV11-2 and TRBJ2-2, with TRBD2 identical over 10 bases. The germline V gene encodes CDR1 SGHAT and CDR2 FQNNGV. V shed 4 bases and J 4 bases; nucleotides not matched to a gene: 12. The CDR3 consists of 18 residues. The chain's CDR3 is CASSSALAGASGTGELFF. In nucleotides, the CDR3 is TGTGCCAGCAGCTCGGCTCTAGCGGGAGCCTCTGGCACCGGGGAGCTGTTTTTT.

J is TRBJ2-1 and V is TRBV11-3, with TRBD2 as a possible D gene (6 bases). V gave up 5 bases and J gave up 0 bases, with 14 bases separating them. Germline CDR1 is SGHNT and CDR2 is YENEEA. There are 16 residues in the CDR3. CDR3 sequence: CASSRRDSSSYNEQFF. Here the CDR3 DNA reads TGTGCCAGCAGCCGTCGGGACTCCAGCTCCTACAATGAGCAGTTCTTC. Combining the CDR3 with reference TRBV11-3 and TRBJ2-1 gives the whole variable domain EAGVVQSPRYKIIEKKQPVAFWCNPISGHNTLYWYLQNLGQGPELLIRYENEEAVDDSQLPKDRFSAERLKGVDSTLKIQPAELGDSAVYLCASSRRDSSSYNEQFFGPGTRLTVL.

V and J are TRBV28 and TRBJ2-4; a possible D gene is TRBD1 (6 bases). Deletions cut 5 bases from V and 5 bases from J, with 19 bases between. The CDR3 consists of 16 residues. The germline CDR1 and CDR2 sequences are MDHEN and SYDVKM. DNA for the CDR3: TGTGCCAGCAGTCTTGGCTCAGGGGCCGCGGAAAACATTCAGTACTTC. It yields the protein CASSLGSGAAENIQYF.